The present T cell receptor beta chain was sequenced within a study of PD-1 blockade in classical Hodgkin lymphoma. Study-wide context: The study gave patients nivolumab 3 mg/kg intravenously every 2 weeks. Study conclusions and caveats: Although disease activity or prior therapy may be involved, causes of the repertoire differences remain undefined. Patients starting nivolumab less than 1 year after ASCT had lower diversity and were excluded from later analyses.

Assay: immunoSEQ multiplex PCR; the TCRdb copy retains only in-frame clones and omits some. Of approximately 12,000 clones detected, 70% to 85% appear once; the ten largest clones hold 4.5% to 6%. No patient escaped relapse after autologous stem cell transplantation, and brentuximab vedotin exposure varied. CDR1 and CDR2 (germline): KGHSH, LQKENI. Trimming removed 3 bases from V and 6 bases from J; junction bases left unmatched: 7. The CDR3 spans 15 residues. Concerning this clone: No antigen is known for it.

The sequence was obtained from a human donor with classical Hodgkin lymphoma. The sequences come from peripheral blood mononuclear cells (PBMCs), collected before the second cycle of nivolumab. V and J are TRBV18 and TRBJ1-2; 10 bases fit TRBD1. CDR3 amino acids: CASSPLGTGDHGYTF. CDR3 nucleotide sequence: TGTGCCAGCTCACCTTTGGGGACAGGGGACCATGGCTACACCTTC.